The next 30 T cell receptor beta chains were all read from a single sample in a study of cytomegalovirus exposure and HLA in healthy donors. 13 Jbeta primers and 60 Vbeta primers were used for the PCR. The data were produced by immunoSEQ multiplex PCR, yet TCRdb's version contains in-frame clones alone and is incomplete. The sample has approximately 290,000 clones, under 90% seen once; the top ten hold roughly 0.31%. Material for sequencing was PBMCs. These receptors all stem from a girl aged 2 to 9 in good health and CMV-seronegative.

The rearrangement uses TRBV27 and TRBJ1-1; the D gene is possibly TRBD1 (6 bases). The germline gives CDR1 MNHEY, CDR2 SMNVEV (reference sequence). V dropped 8 bases and J dropped 0 bases, with 13 bases sitting between them. CDR3 length equals 14 residues. The CDR3 is CASQRTALNTEAFF. CDR3 nucleotides: TGTGCCAGCCAAAGGACAGCCTTGAACACTGAAGCTTTCTTT.

The rearrangement links TRBV10-3 to TRBJ2-5; a possible D gene is TRBD1 (6 bases). The V end lost 11 bases, the J end lost 1 base, and 11 bases lay between the germline ends. There are 12 residues in the CDR3. The germline gives CDR1 ENHRY, CDR2 SYGVKD. The CDR3 nucleotides are TGTGCCGTAACAGGGTCCCAAGAGACCCAGTACTTC. The encoded protein is CAVTGSQETQYF.

This clone was picked up a small number of times. The chain combines TRBV2 with TRBJ2-7; D unresolved. Germline V CDR1 and CDR2: SNHLY, FYNNEI. The CDR3 covers 12 residues. Trimming pared 4 bases from V and 3 bases from J, leaving 7 bases between. CDR3 nucleotide sequence: TGTGCCAGCAGTGGATACAACTACGAGCAGTACTTC. Its translation is CASSGYNYEQYF.

Concerning this clone itself: At one end the junction does not follow the germline gene, possibly because of a read error. This rearrangement joins TRBV15 to TRBJ2-6; 7 nucleotides align to TRBD1. CDR1 and CDR2 from the germline V gene are LNHNV and YYDKDF (reference sequence). This CDR3 is built from 18 residues. For the CDR3, the DNA is TGTGCCGCCAGCCACCCTGGACAGGCTCGATCTGGGGCCAACGTCCTGACTTTC. Its protein is CAASHPGQARSGANVLTF.

The genes are TRBV5-8 and TRBJ1-1, with 8 bases lining up with TRBD1. The CDR3 has 16 amino acids. The V gene's germline CDR1 is SGHTS and CDR2 YDEGEE. The V and J ends lost 5 bases and 0 bases, in that order; junction bases with no gene match: 9. The CDR3 nucleotides read TGTGCCAGCAGACCAGGGGGCCGGGGGATGAACACTGAAGCTTTCTTT. Translating it yields CASRPGGRGMNTEAFF.

This clone was seen once. V is TRBV9 and J is TRBJ1-6; D is uncertain. The CDR3 is made up of 15 amino acids. Per the germline V gene, CDR1 is SGDLS and CDR2 is YYNGEE. V shed 0 bases and J shed 8 bases, with 12 bases lying between them. For the CDR3, the DNA is TGTGCCAGCAGCGTAGCTAAATATCCGGATTCACCCCTCCACTTT. The encoded protein is CASSVAKYPDSPLHF. The full variable domain, with the rest looked up from reference TRBV9 and TRBJ1-6, is DSGVTQTPKHLITATGQRVTLRCSPRSGDLSVYWYQQSLDQGLQFLIQYYNGEERAKGNILERFSAQQFPDLHSELNLSSLELGDSALYFCASSVAKYPDSPLHFGNGTRLTVT.

This clone was observed once. The rearrangement joins TRBV10-3 to TRBJ2-3; 13 bases agree with TRBD2. CDR1 and CDR2 (germline): ENHRY, SYGVKD. The CDR3 extends over 19 amino acids. After removal of 5 bases from V and 4 bases from J, the junction contained 15 bases not matched to a gene. CDR3 DNA sequence: TGTGCCATCAGTAAACTAGCGGGGGGGCGAGCCTTTACATCAGATACGCAGTATTTT. The encoded protein is CAISKLAGGRAFTSDTQYF.

V and J are TRBV7-2 and TRBJ2-7, with a tentative D call TRBD2 (5 bases). The CDR3 is made up of 13 amino acids. The germline CDR1 and CDR2 sequences are SGHTA and FQGNSA. Trimming cost V 9 bases and J 4 bases, with 16 bases left between them. The CDR3 region is CARGSDDPYEQYF. In DNA, the CDR3 is TGTGCCAGAGGTAGCGATGACCCATACGAGCAGTACTTC.

The CDR3 is CASRQELQAYTQYF. The CDR3, as DNA: TGTGCCAGCAGGCAGGAACTCCAGGCTTATACGCAGTATTTT. This rearrangement joins TRBV6-1 to TRBJ2-3; no clear D. Per the germline V gene, CDR1 is MNHNS and CDR2 is SASEGT. The CDR3 has 14 amino acids. V was clipped by 6 bases and J by 7 bases, with 17 bases between them.

The chain uses TRBV7-9 and TRBJ1-5, with D hard to call. The V and J ends lost 1 base and 6 bases respectively, with 7 bases between them. Germline values: CDR1 SEHNR, CDR2 FQNEAQ (reference sequence). CDR3 length: 13 amino acids. CDR3 loop: CASSLGAAQPQHF. CDR3 DNA sequence: TGTGCCAGCAGCTTAGGCGCGGCTCAGCCCCAGCATTTT.

As to this clone: Other DNA variants within this sample encode the same CDR3. The V call is TRBV19, the J call TRBJ1-1; 7 bases fit TRBD1. Germline CDR1 LNHDA, CDR2 SQIVND (reference sequence). This CDR3 comprises 12 residues. V shed 9 bases and J 4 bases; nucleotides not matched to a gene: 5. The CDR3 nucleotides read TGTGCCAGCCAACAGGGGAGCACTGAAGCTTTCTTT. It yields the protein CASQQGSTEAFF.

This clone was seen a handful of times. The genes are TRBV6-5 and TRBJ2-7; D is possibly TRBD2 (5 bases). The germline V and J ends were trimmed by 0 bases and 1 base, with 7 bases remaining between them. CDR1 MNHEY and CDR2 SVGAGI come from the germline V gene. CDR3 size: 14 residues. The CDR3 DNA follows: TGTGCCAGCAGTTACTCGTGGAGGTCCTACGAGCAGTACTTC. This sequence encodes CASSYSWRSYEQYF.

V gene TRBV7-9 combines with J gene TRBJ2-7; a weak D match, TRBD1 (6 bases). Germline CDR1 is SEHNR and CDR2 is FQNEAQ (reference sequence). The CDR3 runs 18 residues. Trimming removed 5 bases at V and 3 bases at J, with 26 bases between. Here the CDR3 DNA reads TGTGCCAGCAGCCCAACCAAGTGGGCAGCCAGGGGATTCTACGAGCAGTACTTC. Encoded protein: CASSPTKWAARGFYEQYF.

The DNA of the CDR3 is TGTGCCAGCACTAGCGGGCTGAGCACAGATACGCAGTATTTT. This translates into CASTSGLSTDTQYF. This sequence joins TRBV2 and TRBJ2-3; 8 bases fit TRBD2. The V segment lost 7 bases and the J segment 0 bases; nucleotides outside the gene matches: 3. This CDR3 has 14 residues. Germline V lookup: CDR1 SNHLY, CDR2 FYNNEI.

This chain links TRBV13 with TRBJ2-3; D unresolved. This CDR3 spans 11 amino acids. Trimming left V 4 bases short and J 6 bases short, with 5 bases between. Per germline, CDR1 PRHDT and CDR2 FYEKMQ (reference sequence). The CDR3 region has the DNA TGTGCCAGCAGCTCAGATGATACGCAGTATTTT. This translates into CASSSDDTQYF.

The DNA for the CDR3 is TGTGCCAGCAGCTTTGCAGGGGGCACTGAAGCTTTCTTT. Its translation is CASSFAGGTEAFF. The V gene is TRBV11-2, the J gene TRBJ1-1, with 7 bases aligning to TRBD1. The CDR3 is 13 residues long. The junction had 2 bases not matched to a gene; V was cut back by 3 bases and J by 4 bases. The germline CDR1 and CDR2 sequences are SGHAT and FQNNGV. Supplemented by reference TRBV11-2 and TRBJ1-1, the full variable domain reads EAGVAQSPRYKIIEKRQSVAFWCNPISGHATLYWYQQILGQGPKLLIQFQNNGVVDDSQLPKDRFSAERLKGVDSTLKIQPAKLEDSAVYLCASSFAGGTEAFFGQGTRLTVV.

The CDR3 loop reads CASSIERDRDQPQHF. CDR3 sequence (DNA): TGTGCCAGTAGTATAGAGAGGGACAGAGATCAGCCCCAGCATTTT. This chain joins TRBV19 and TRBJ1-5, with 7 bases that match TRBD1. Germline lookup yields CDR1 LNHDA and CDR2 SQIVND (reference sequence). V lost 0 bases and J lost 5; bases outside the gene matches: 4. CDR3 length equals 15 residues.

The V gene is TRBV2, the J gene TRBJ1-6, with 9 bases lining up with TRBD1. V lost 5 bases to trimming and J lost 18 bases; unmatched junction nucleotides: 11. This CDR3 has 13 amino acids. Germline CDR1 and CDR2: SNHLY and FYNNEI. This chain's CDR3 is CASSLGTGIFPHF. CDR3 coding DNA: TGTGCCAGCAGTCTCGGGACAGGGATCTTCCCCCACTTT. The variable domain in full, with the rest retrieved from reference TRBV2 and TRBJ1-6, is EPEVTQTPSHQVTQMGQEVILRCVPISNHLYFYWYRQILGQKVEFLVSFYNNEISEKSEIFDDQFSVERPDGSNFTLKIRSTKLEDSAMYFCASSLGTGIFPHFGNGTRLTVT.

The CDR3 DNA follows: TGCGCCAGCAGCTTGGGGAGGGGGCAAGAGCAGTACTTC. Protein sequence: CASSLGRGQEQYF. This rearrangement joins TRBV5-1 to TRBJ2-7; D possibly corresponds to TRBD1 (7 bases). The V gene's germline CDR1 is SGHRS and CDR2 YFSETQ. The CDR3 covers 13 residues. V was clipped by 0 bases and J by 7 bases, with 11 bases between them.

This sequence joins TRBV29-1 and TRBJ1-5; D remains ambiguous. Trimming pared 4 bases from V and 6 bases from J, leaving 13 bases between. Per the germline V gene, CDR1 is SQVTM and CDR2 is ANQGSEA. The CDR3 extends over 13 amino acids. In nucleotides, the CDR3 is TGCAGCGTTGTCCCCACGGAGGGTCAGCCCCAGCATTTT. Amino acids: CSVVPTEGQPQHF. The full variable domain, completed using reference TRBV29-1 and TRBJ1-5, is SAVISQKPSRDICQRGTSLTIQCQVDSQVTMMFWYRQQPGQSLTLIATANQGSEATYESGFVIDKFPISRPNLTFSTLTVSNMSPEDSSIYLCSVVPTEGQPQHFGDGTRLSIL.

The chain links TRBV28 to TRBJ1-4; D is uncertain. V was pared by 7 bases and J by 8 bases, with 11 bases between. The CDR3 runs 12 residues. Germline CDR1 reads MDHEN; CDR2 reads SYDVKM. CDR3 residues: CASNHSWEKLFF. The CDR3 DNA is TGTGCCAGCAACCACTCCTGGGAAAAACTGTTTTTT.

The V and J genes are TRBV5-1 and TRBJ2-1, with D perhaps TRBD2 (6 bases). Germline V CDR1 and CDR2: SGHRS, YFSETQ. Trimming left V 4 bases short and J 8 bases short, with 16 bases between. The CDR3 runs 14 residues. CDR3 region: CASSPGTLGDEQFF. In DNA, the CDR3 is TGCGCCAGCAGCCCCGGGACTCTAGGCGATGAGCAGTTCTTC.

The V gene is TRBV6-5, the J gene TRBJ2-5, with 8 bases identical to TRBD2. The J call is in doubt because the DNA end fits TRBJ2-7 better. The germline V gene has CDR1 MNHEY and CDR2 SVGAGI. The CDR3 is made up of 15 amino acids. CDR3 DNA sequence: TGTGCCAGCAGTTACACAGCGGGAGCTCTCAACGAGCAGTACTTC. The encoded protein is CASSYTAGALNEQYF.

This chain links TRBV27 with TRBJ2-7; no reliable D call. Germline V gene sequence: CDR1 MNHEY, CDR2 SMNVEV (reference sequence). This CDR3 contains 14 residues. V lost 0 bases, J lost 2 bases, and 8 bases lay in between. The CDR3 reads CASSLSYLAYEQYF. The DNA for the CDR3 is TGTGCCAGCAGTTTATCGTACTTAGCCTACGAGCAGTACTTC.

The chain recombines TRBV4-2 with TRBJ1-1; D uncertain. V was trimmed by 4 bases and J by 3 bases, leaving 15 bases between them. Germline-derived CDR1 and CDR2 are LGHNA and YNFKEQ. The CDR3 spans 15 residues. The CDR3 is CASSLRALEDTEAFF. CDR3 DNA sequence: TGTGCCAGCAGCCTGAGAGCGTTAGAAGACACTGAAGCTTTCTTT.

The CDR3 region has the DNA TGTGCCAGCCGAAAATTAGCGGGGGGGCCGTATACGCAGTATTTT. Protein sequence: CASRKLAGGPYTQYF. The chain employs TRBV28 and TRBJ2-3; 11 nucleotides line up with TRBD2. Germline V gene lookup returns CDR1 MDHEN and CDR2 SYDVKM. The V and J ends lost 8 bases and 7 bases, in that order; junction bases with no gene match: 11. The CDR3 consists of 15 residues.

This clone was picked up a small number of times. This chain uses TRBV5-1 with TRBJ2-7, with D possibly matching TRBD2 (7 bases). The CDR3 has 16 residues. Trimming cost V 0 bases and J 2 bases, with 15 bases left between them. CDR1 SGHRS and CDR2 YFSETQ come from the germline V gene. CDR3 protein: CASSLARGAGTYEQYF. In DNA, the CDR3 is TGCGCCAGCAGCTTGGCCCGGGGGGCCGGAACCTACGAGCAGTACTTC.

V usage is TRBV4-2 and J usage is TRBJ2-5, with no clear D. Trimming cost V 3 bases and J 1 base, with 6 bases left between them. Germline assignment: CDR1 LGHNA and CDR2 YNFKEQ. The CDR3 runs to 13 residues. The DNA of the CDR3 is TGTGCCAGCAGCCACCAGGCCCAAGAGACCCAGTACTTC. It encodes CASSHQAQETQYF.

The chain recombines TRBV19 with TRBJ1-1; D possibly corresponds to TRBD1 (5 bases). The V and J ends lost 1 base and 1 base respectively, with 7 bases between them. The CDR3 contains 14 residues. The germline V gene has CDR1 LNHDA and CDR2 SQIVND (reference sequence). The CDR3 DNA sequence: TGTGCCAGTAGTATAGGGACACCGAACACTGAAGCTTTCTTT. It codes for CASSIGTPNTEAFF.

The rearrangement uses TRBV14 and TRBJ1-6, with D maybe TRBD1 (6 bases). Trimming cost V 0 bases and J 11 bases, with 20 bases left between them. Germline assignment: CDR1 SGHDN and CDR2 FVKESK. This CDR3 comprises 17 residues. The chain's CDR3 is CASSQDPTFDRKPPLHF. The CDR3 DNA follows: TGTGCCAGCAGCCAAGACCCGACCTTCGACAGGAAGCCACCCCTCCACTTT.